Below, 27 T cell receptor beta chains from the same sample are listed, as sequenced in a study of T cells of healthy individuals. One entry per CDR3 protein, called by TCRdb with MiXCR from the 5' RACE reads. The table shows tens of thousands of distinct CDR3 sequences, with roughly 5% occurring only once. These receptors were taken from a female donor in good health.

This clonotype has a count of ten or more. The gene calls are TRBV6-6 and TRBJ1-2, with unresolved D. The CDR3 is 14 residues long. V lost 6 bases, J lost 2 bases, and 13 bases lay in between. Germline lookup yields CDR1 MNHNY and CDR2 SVGAGI (reference sequence). The CDR3 sequence is CASRELEMNYGYTF. The CDR3, as DNA: TGTGCCAGCAGAGAACTTGAGATGAACTATGGCTACACCTTC.

The V gene is TRBV2, the J gene TRBJ1-5; TRBD1 agrees at 9 bases. Germline V lookup: CDR1 SNHLY, CDR2 FYNNEI. The CDR3 has 12 residues. The J segment lost 11 bases and the V segment lost 8 bases, leaving 7 bases of the junction unmatched. The CDR3: CASGDRDPAQHF. The CDR3 nucleotides read TGTGCCAGCGGGGACAGGGACCCAGCCCAGCATTTT.

This clonotype showed up many times. The V call is TRBV18, the J call TRBJ2-1; 9 bases line up with TRBD2. V shed 0 bases, J shed 5 bases, and the junction held 8 bases outside the gene matches. The CDR3 extends over 17 amino acids. Germline assignment: CDR1 KGHSH and CDR2 LQKENI. Here the CDR3 DNA reads TGTGCCAGCTCACCACCGACTAGCGGACTACTTAACAATGAGCAGTTCTTC. Translated, it gives CASSPPTSGLLNNEQFF.

This sequence joins TRBV27 and TRBJ2-7; either TRBD1 or TRBD2 may supply D (5 bases each). The germline V gene encodes CDR1 MNHEY and CDR2 SMNVEV (reference sequence). V was cut by 4 bases and J by 0 bases, with 19 bases left in between. This CDR3 contains 17 residues. The chain's CDR3 is CASSSITSGTASYEQYF. CDR3 sequence (DNA): TGTGCCAGCAGTTCTATTACCTCCGGGACGGCCTCCTACGAGCAGTACTTC.

Turning to this clonotype: No conserved phenylalanine or tryptophan ends this CDR3, so it is likely a read error. The V call is TRBV28, the J call TRBJ1-1; 8 positions agree with TRBD1. Germline CDR1 MDHEN, CDR2 SYDVKM. Germline trimming cut 5 bases from V and 5 bases from J; bases unmatched to any gene: 16. There are 17 residues in the CDR3. CDR3 amino acids: CASSQLYSTGDETEAFY. DNA of the CDR3: TGTGCCAGCAGTCAACTATACTCGACAGGGGATGAAACTGAAGCTTTCTAT.

This clonotype was counted only a few times. V is TRBV2 and J is TRBJ2-3; 7 bases agree with TRBD2. Trimming took 9 bases from V and 5 from J; bases not matched to a gene: 8. The germline CDR1 and CDR2 sequences are SNHLY and FYNNEI. The CDR3 covers 13 residues. The DNA for the CDR3 is TGTGCCAGAAGCGGGAAGGGTATAGATACGCAGTATTTT. It codes for CARSGKGIDTQYF.

This clonotype was recorded many times. The chain combines TRBV12-3 or TRBV12-4 with TRBJ2-3; 9 bases map to TRBD2. The length of the CDR3 is 16 residues. V lost 11 bases and J lost 4; bases outside the gene matches: 16. CDR3 in DNA: TGTGCCTCTCGGGGTCATGGAGCGGGAGGCTCAGATACGCAGTATTTT. Translated, it gives CASRGHGAGGSDTQYF.

The sample holds a few counts of this clonotype. This CDR3 is CASSLGMAYEQYF. The CDR3 DNA is TGTGCCAGCAGTTTAGGGATGGCCTACGAGCAGTACTTC. The chain uses TRBV28 and TRBJ2-7, with D hard to call. Germline values: CDR1 MDHEN, CDR2 SYDVKM. This CDR3 is 13 amino acids long. The ends were cut back, 2 bases at V and 2 bases at J, with 7 bases in the middle.

This clonotype came up many times. This rearrangement joins TRBV4-3 to TRBJ2-5, with D perhaps matching TRBD1 or TRBD2 (5 bases each). Germline assignment: CDR1 LGHNA and CDR2 YSLEER. CDR3 length: 17 residues. Between the trimmed V and J ends, which lost 3 bases and 4 bases, there was a span of 21 bases. CDR3 nucleotides: TGCGCCAGCAGCCACGACCGGGACGCTTCTCTGATAGAGACCCAGTACTTC. Encoded protein: CASSHDRDASLIETQYF.

Details on this clonotype: A much larger clone sits a single nucleotide away, making a read error possible. CDR3 region: CASSLAGDGTRSGEQFF. CDR3 coding DNA: TGTGCCAGCAGCTTAGCGGGGGACGGAACCCGTTCCGGTGAGCAGTTCTTC. This rearrangement joins TRBV7-9 to TRBJ2-1; the D call may be TRBD1 or TRBD2 (5 bases each). V was pared by 0 bases and J by 9 bases, with 21 bases between. This CDR3 region has 17 residues. Germline CDR1 reads SEHNR; CDR2 reads FQNEAQ (reference sequence).

This clonotype was detected only a few times. CDR3 in DNA: TGTGCCAGCAGCTCGCCCCAGGGGGGTATGAACACTGAAGCTTTCTTT. It specifies CASSSPQGGMNTEAFF. The chain combines TRBV7-6 with TRBJ1-1; 7 bases agree with TRBD1. V gave up 4 bases and J gave up 0 bases; unmatched junction bases: 8. Germline-derived CDR1 and CDR2 are SGHVS and FNYEAQ. The CDR3 contains 16 residues.

This chain uses TRBV18 with TRBJ1-1, with D unresolved. CDR1 and CDR2 (germline): KGHSH, LQKENI. The germline V and J ends were trimmed by 2 bases and 2 bases, with 9 bases remaining between them. CDR3 size: 14 residues. The CDR3 spells CASSPSVENTEAFF. Written as DNA, the CDR3 is TGTGCCAGCTCACCAAGTGTTGAAAACACTGAAGCTTTCTTT.

This clonotype was seen more than once but under ten times. The chain is built from TRBV28 and TRBJ2-5, with D maybe TRBD2 (7 bases). V dropped 2 bases and J dropped 7 bases, with 17 bases sitting between them. Germline CDR1 reads MDHEN; CDR2 reads SYDVKM. This CDR3 contains 15 residues. The CDR3 region has the DNA TGTGCCAGCAGTTTAGTCGGCGGGGGCCTTGCGACCCAGTACTTC. Amino acid sequence: CASSLVGGGLATQYF.

The genes are TRBV7-9 and TRBJ1-3; D call uncertain. V lost 4 bases, J lost 5 bases, and 12 bases lay in between. This CDR3 contains 14 residues. The V gene's germline CDR1 is SEHNR and CDR2 FQNEAQ (reference sequence). CDR3 nucleotide sequence: TGTGCCAGCAGCTCCAGAGCTACCCGAAACACCATATATTTT. Amino acids: CASSSRATRNTIYF.

This clonotype was observed many times. This chain uses TRBV28 with TRBJ2-3, with TRBD2 matching over 9 bases. The CDR3 consists of 14 residues. V was pared by 6 bases and J by 2 bases, with 3 bases of the junction left unmatched. Germline CDR1 MDHEN, CDR2 SYDVKM. DNA for the CDR3: TGTGCCAGCAGGGGGACTAGCTACACAGATACGCAGTATTTT. Translated: CASRGTSYTDTQYF.

Many counts were recorded for this clonotype. The chain couples TRBV16 to TRBJ1-5; unclear D gene. The CDR3 is 14 residues long. V lost 3 bases and J lost 3, with 9 bases in between. CDR1 and CDR2 from the germline V gene are KGHSY and FQNENV. CDR3 loop: CASSHDPHNQPQHF. The CDR3 DNA reads TGTGCCAGCAGCCATGACCCCCACAATCAGCCCCAGCATTTT. Supplemented by reference TRBV16 and TRBJ1-5, the full variable domain reads GEEVAQTPKHLVRGEGQKAKLYCAPIKGHSYVFWYQQVLKNEFKFLISFQNENVFDETGMPKERFSAKCLPNSPCSLEIQATKLEDSAVYFCASSHDPHNQPQHFGDGTRLSIL.

The sample holds many counts of this clonotype. This chain joins TRBV11-2 and TRBJ2-2, with 11 positions matching TRBD2. Germline CDR1 reads SGHAT; CDR2 reads FQNNGV. The V gene end was trimmed by 4 bases and the J gene end by 0 bases; junction bases not matched to a gene: 4. CDR3 length equals 17 residues. The DNA of the CDR3 is TGTGCCAGCAGCTCGTTAGCGGGAGGGCCGAACACCGGGGAGCTGTTTTTT. Residues: CASSSLAGGPNTGELFF.

About this clonotype itself: A much more abundant neighbour one base away suggests this may be a read error. The chain carries TRBV5-6 and TRBJ2-2, with a weak D call TRBD2 (5 bases). In germline, CDR1 is SGHDT, CDR2 YYEEEE. The CDR3 runs to 17 residues. DNA for the CDR3: TGTGCCAGCAGCCAATTTAAAGACGGGCCTAGGACCGGGAAGCTGTTTTTT. Translated, it gives CASSQFKDGPRTGKLFF. The complete variable domain, with remaining parts taken from reference TRBV5-6 and TRBJ2-2, reads DAGVTQSPTHLIKTRGQQVTLRCSPKSGHDTVSWYQQALGQGPQFIFQYYEEEERQRGNFPDRFSGHQFPNYSSELNVNALLLGDSALYLCASSQFKDGPRTGKLFFGEGSRLTVL.

There are many counts of this clonotype. J is TRBJ1-6 and V is TRBV5-1; weak D call: TRBD1 (6 bases). Trimming left V 1 base short and J 8 bases short, with 10 bases between. The germline gives CDR1 SGHRS, CDR2 YFSETQ. This CDR3 has 14 amino acids. CDR3 bases: TGCGCCAGCAGCTTGACAGAGGGGGATTCACCCCTCCACTTT. Translation: CASSLTEGDSPLHF.

This clonotype has ten or more counts. The chain has TRBV7-3 and TRBJ2-3; a possible D gene is TRBD2 (5 bases). V was shortened by 5 bases and J by 4 bases, with 16 bases between the two germline ends. The CDR3 loop spans 15 amino acids. Germline CDR1 is SGHTA and CDR2 is FQGTGA. The CDR3 DNA is TGTGCCAGCAGCCAGGTGGGTGGGAGCCCAGATACGCAGTATTTT. It codes for CASSQVGGSPDTQYF.

The table lists this clonotype with many counts. The V and J genes are TRBV6-5 and TRBJ1-6; no reliable D call. This CDR3 is 16 amino acids long. Per germline, CDR1 MNHEY and CDR2 SVGAGI. The germline V and J ends were trimmed by 0 bases and 6 bases, with 12 bases remaining between them. The CDR3, as DNA: TGTGCCAGCAGTTACTCAGGTCTCGGGAGTAATTCACCCCTCCACTTT. Residues: CASSYSGLGSNSPLHF.

This clonotype was seen more than once but under ten times. The chain links TRBV5-1 to TRBJ2-2, with TRBD2 matching over 9 bases. CDR3 length: 16 residues. The germline V gene encodes CDR1 SGHRS and CDR2 YFSETQ. Germline trimming cut 5 bases from V and 5 bases from J; bases unmatched to any gene: 10. As DNA, the CDR3 is TGCGCCAGCAGGGCTAGCGGGAACCCAGGTACCGGGGAGCTGTTTTTT. It yields the protein CASRASGNPGTGELFF.

At least ten counts were recorded for this clonotype. The rearrangement joins TRBV5-8 to TRBJ2-3; 9 bases align to TRBD2. V lost 9 bases, J lost 1 base, and 9 bases stayed unmatched. The CDR3 runs to 15 residues. Germline V CDR1 and CDR2: SGHTS, YDEGEE. The CDR3 DNA is TGTGCCACTAAGACTAGCGGAGGGCGCACAGATACGCAGTATTTT. Amino acids: CATKTSGGRTDTQYF.

In its sample, this clonotype was seen a few times. V usage is TRBV7-3 and J usage is TRBJ2-3; D may match TRBD1 or TRBD2 (5 bases each). Trimming shortened V by 3 bases and J by 4 bases, and 17 bases separated the two germline ends. This CDR3 is built from 16 residues. The V gene's germline CDR1 is SGHTA and CDR2 FQGTGA. CDR3 loop: CASSLAGGFSADTQYF. The DNA of the CDR3 is TGTGCCAGCAGCTTGGCTGGGGGATTTAGCGCAGATACGCAGTATTTT.

In its sample, this clonotype was seen many times. The gene calls are TRBV6-1 and TRBJ2-4, with unresolved D. The CDR3 extends over 13 amino acids. The germline V and J ends were trimmed by 10 bases and 1 base, with 11 bases remaining between them. Germline V gene lookup returns CDR1 MNHNS and CDR2 SASEGT. The CDR3 nucleotides are TGTGCCATCAACTACGGGGCCAAAAACATTCAGTACTTC. Translating it yields CAINYGAKNIQYF.

This clonotype showed up just a few times. V gene TRBV5-1 combines with J gene TRBJ2-3; TRBD2 matches 10 bases. CDR3 length: 19 amino acids. Trimming removed 1 base from V and 2 bases from J; junction bases left unmatched: 13. The germline V gene has CDR1 SGHRS and CDR2 YFSETQ. DNA for the CDR3: TGCGCCAGCAGCTTGTTAGGGGTAGCGGGAGGATCCCTCACAGATACGCAGTATTTT. The encoded protein is CASSLLGVAGGSLTDTQYF.

The chain carries TRBV6-5 and TRBJ2-1; perhaps TRBD2 as D (5 bases). The germline V gene encodes CDR1 MNHEY and CDR2 SVGAGI. The CDR3 consists of 17 residues. The V gene lost 2 bases and the J gene lost 0 bases, with 14 bases spanning the gap. The CDR3: CASSYPAGRSSYNEQFF. CDR3 in DNA: TGTGCCAGCAGTTACCCCGCGGGTCGGAGCTCCTACAATGAGCAGTTCTTC.